Below, 31 T cell receptor beta chains from the same sample are listed, as sequenced in a study of blood T cells in healthy people across ages. The use of a sample-barcoded 5' primer and a J-beta primer mix characterized a second PCR of roughly 6 to 11 cycles. In TCRdb, the 5' RACE reads were re-called with MiXCR into one record per CDR3 protein. Of approximately 1,000,000 distinct CDR3 sequences listed, less than 50% are singletons. What was sequenced was blood. These receptors came from a woman aged 55-69 years in good health.

This chain links TRBV20-1 with TRBJ1-5; TRBD1 aligns across 7 bases. This CDR3 region has 16 residues. Germline-derived CDR1 and CDR2 are DFQATT and SNEGSKA (reference sequence). The CDR3 bases are TGCAGAGTTAGAGATGGGGACAGAGGGAGCAATCAGCCCCAGCATTTT. Protein sequence: CRVRDGDRGSNQPQHF.

The chain recombines TRBV20-1 with TRBJ2-7, with a tentative D call TRBD1 (5 bases). Trimming pared 0 bases from V and 3 bases from J, leaving 12 bases between. This CDR3 is built from 14 residues. In germline, CDR1 is DFQATT, CDR2 SNEGSKA (reference sequence). CDR3 amino acids: CSARDKHRSYEQYF. Here the CDR3 DNA reads TGCAGTGCTAGAGATAAACACAGGAGCTACGAGCAGTACTTC.

J is TRBJ2-3 and V is TRBV29-1; 12 bases are a match to TRBD2. Losses at the gene ends were 6 bases for V and 2 bases for J; bases not matched to a gene: 12. Germline CDR1 reads SQVTM; CDR2 reads ANQGSEA. The CDR3 spans 17 residues. CDR3 residues: CSVLRTSGTGATDTQYF. The CDR3 DNA reads as TGCAGCGTCCTAAGGACTAGCGGGACCGGGGCCACAGATACGCAGTATTTT.

The V gene is TRBV12-3 or TRBV12-4, the J gene TRBJ2-1; 12 bases fit TRBD2. V dropped 8 bases and J dropped 8; count of bases not matched to a gene: 4. This CDR3 has 13 amino acids. CDR3 DNA sequence: TGTGCCAGCCCGGGACTAGCGGGCGATGAGCAGTTCTTC. Protein: CASPGLAGDEQFF.

The genes are TRBV18 and TRBJ2-1, with 10 bases matching TRBD2. Germline assignment: CDR1 KGHSH and CDR2 LQKENI. With V trimmed by 3 bases and J by 7 bases, 9 bases remained unmatched. This CDR3 region has 16 residues. CDR3 region: CASSPKASGRWNEQFF. The CDR3 coding sequence is TGTGCCAGCTCACCTAAAGCTAGCGGGAGATGGAATGAGCAGTTCTTC. Combining the CDR3 with reference TRBV18 and TRBJ2-1 gives the whole variable domain NAGVMQNPRHLVRRRGQEARLRCSPMKGHSHVYWYRQLPEEGLKFMVYLQKENIIDESGMPKERFSAEFPKEGPSILRIQQVVRGDSAAYFCASSPKASGRWNEQFFGPGTRLTVL.

V usage is TRBV18 and J usage is TRBJ2-7, with D unresolved. V gave up 2 bases and J gave up 3 bases, with 8 bases separating them. Germline V gene sequence: CDR1 KGHSH, CDR2 LQKENI. The CDR3 is 13 amino acids. CDR3 amino acids: CASSPEQYYEQYF. The CDR3 bases are TGTGCCAGCTCACCAGAACAGTACTACGAGCAGTACTTC.

This clonotype has only a few counts. This sequence joins TRBV6-6 and TRBJ2-7; maybe TRBD1 (6 bases). Germline V CDR1 and CDR2: MNHNY, SVGAGI (reference sequence). Trimming took off 4 bases at V and 5 bases at J, with 21 bases between the two ends. The CDR3 covers 16 residues. CDR3 DNA sequence: TGTGCCAGCAGTTCTCTTAGGGGGAAGGGAGAGCACGAGCAGTACTTC. Translating gives CASSSLRGKGEHEQYF.

The rearrangement joins TRBV19 to TRBJ2-5, with 11 bases aligning to TRBD2. Germline V gene sequence: CDR1 LNHDA, CDR2 SQIVND (reference sequence). J lost 2 bases, V lost 5 bases, and 7 bases had no gene match. This CDR3 has 16 amino acids. CDR3 protein: CASSPGTSGGQETQYF. Written as DNA, the CDR3 is TGTGCCAGTAGTCCCGGGACTAGCGGCGGTCAAGAGACCCAGTACTTC.

The gene calls are TRBV20-1 and TRBJ1-2, with TRBD1 identical over 10 bases. Germline V CDR1 and CDR2: DFQATT, SNEGSKA (reference sequence). The CDR3 sequence is 18 residues long. With V trimmed by 3 bases and J by 8 bases, 21 bases remained unmatched. In nucleotides, the CDR3 is TGCAGTGCTAGGATCGGTATTATTACGGGACAGGGGTTACGCGGCTACACCTTC. Protein: CSARIGIITGQGLRGYTF.

The chain is built from TRBV4-3 and TRBJ2-3; TRBD2 is a possible D gene (6 bases). The CDR3 contains 15 residues. CDR1 LGHNA and CDR2 YSLEER come from the germline V gene. Trimming took 0 bases from V and 4 from J, leaving 11 bases between them. The chain's CDR3 is CASSQEGRFADTQYF. In DNA form, the CDR3 reads TGCGCCAGCAGCCAAGAGGGGAGGTTTGCAGATACGCAGTATTTT.

V gene TRBV9 combines with J gene TRBJ1-4, with 7 bases that match TRBD1. CDR1 is SGDLS and CDR2 is YYNGEE in the germline V gene. V shed 3 bases, J shed 11 bases, and the junction held 7 bases outside the gene matches. This CDR3 region has 13 residues. CDR3 in DNA: TGTGCCAGCAGCGCAGGGGGGTTAGGGAAACTGTTTTTT. Its protein is CASSAGGLGKLFF.

The chain links TRBV20-1 to TRBJ2-7, with 10 bases aligning to TRBD2. CDR1 is DFQATT and CDR2 is SNEGSKA in the germline V gene (reference sequence). Trimming at V came to 0 bases and at J to 2 bases, leaving 4 bases not matched to a gene. The CDR3 runs to 15 residues. The CDR3 DNA follows: TGCAGTGCTAGAGATGAACTAGCGGGAACCTACGAGCAGTACTTC. This translates into CSARDELAGTYEQYF.

This clonotype has just one count. The CDR3, as DNA: TGCAGTGCTGGGTCTGGGGGAGATACGCAGTATTTT. Protein product: CSAGSGGDTQYF. The chain carries TRBV20-1 and TRBJ2-3; D may correspond to TRBD1 or TRBD2 (5 bases each). Per the germline V gene, CDR1 is DFQATT and CDR2 is SNEGSKA (reference sequence). The CDR3 has 12 residues. Trimming shortened V by 5 bases and J by 5 bases, and 11 bases separated the two germline ends.

This clonotype was observed a few times. The chain joins TRBV6-2 or TRBV6-3 to TRBJ2-5; TRBD2 aligns across 7 bases. Trimming at V came to 5 bases and at J to 2 bases, leaving 8 bases not matched to a gene. The length of the CDR3 is 15 residues. The V gene's germline CDR1 is MNHEY and CDR2 SVGEGT. The CDR3 sequence is CASSPWDSGQETQYF. The CDR3 DNA reads as TGTGCCAGCAGTCCTTGGGATAGCGGGCAAGAGACCCAGTACTTC.

The chain combines TRBV19 with TRBJ1-5; weak D call: TRBD1 (6 bases). The CDR3 is 17 residues long. In germline, CDR1 is LNHDA, CDR2 SQIVND (reference sequence). V was pared by 3 bases and J by 1 base, with 16 bases between. This CDR3 reads CASSIQRSGASNQPQHF. CDR3 coding DNA: TGTGCCAGTAGTATCCAGAGGTCAGGGGCAAGCAATCAGCCCCAGCATTTT.

This clonotype came up a few times. The chain is built from TRBV29-1 and TRBJ2-3; tentative D call: TRBD2 (6 bases). V lost 0 bases and J lost 3, with 19 bases in between. Germline lookup yields CDR1 SQVTM and CDR2 ANQGSEA. The CDR3 length is 17 residues. CDR3 sequence reads: CSVEDLAKGAVTDTQYF. The CDR3 DNA follows: TGCAGCGTTGAAGATCTAGCGAAGGGAGCAGTGACAGATACGCAGTATTTT.

The chain is built from TRBV2 and TRBJ2-5; possibly TRBD2 for D (5 bases). V lost 3 bases to trimming and J lost 11 bases, with 25 bases between them. CDR3 length equals 16 residues. Germline CDR1 SNHLY, CDR2 FYNNEI. The chain's CDR3 is CASSEGISLANDEQYF. The CDR3 coding sequence is TGTGCCAGCAGTGAGGGGATATCGCTAGCAAACGACGAACAGTACTTC.

The chain's CDR3 is CASSESGNSNQPQHF. CDR3 in DNA: TGTGCCAGCAGTGAGAGCGGGAATAGCAATCAGCCCCAGCATTTT. The chain is built from TRBV2 and TRBJ1-5, with D unclear. The CDR3 has 15 residues. Between the trimmed V and J ends, which lost 3 bases and 0 bases, there was a span of 9 bases. Per the germline V gene, CDR1 is SNHLY and CDR2 is FYNNEI.

There are many counts of this clonotype. The chain carries TRBV20-1 and TRBJ2-5; D is ambiguous. The CDR3 runs 14 residues. Trimming left V 4 bases short and J 1 base short, with 13 bases between. Germline CDR1 reads DFQATT; CDR2 reads SNEGSKA (reference sequence). The CDR3 nucleotides read TGCAGTGCTACCCCCCTTCGAATCCAAGAGACCCAGTACTTC. It specifies CSATPLRIQETQYF.

The DNA of the CDR3 is TGCAGTGCTAGGGGTGGGACAGCCAAAGGTCAGCCCCAGCATTTT. As protein: CSARGGTAKGQPQHF. The rearrangement uses TRBV20-1 and TRBJ1-5, with 7 bases identical to TRBD1. Germline lookup yields CDR1 DFQATT and CDR2 SNEGSKA (reference sequence). CDR3 length: 15 amino acids. The J segment lost 6 bases and the V segment lost 3 bases, leaving 11 bases of the junction unmatched.

The chain combines TRBV7-9 with TRBJ2-1; 10 bases match TRBD2. The V segment lost 0 bases and the J segment 0 bases; nucleotides outside the gene matches: 5. The CDR3 covers 18 residues. CDR1 is SEHNR, CDR2 FQNEAQ, per germline (reference sequence). CDR3 region: CASSLAWTSGSSYNEQFF. The CDR3 region has the DNA TGTGCCAGCAGCTTAGCGTGGACTAGCGGTAGCTCCTACAATGAGCAGTTCTTC.

The chain uses TRBV5-4 and TRBJ2-5; 8 nucleotides match TRBD2. Per germline, CDR1 SGHNT and CDR2 YYREEE (reference sequence). The CDR3 has 16 residues. Losses at the gene ends were 4 bases for V and 0 bases for J; bases not matched to a gene: 8. Here the CDR3 reads CASSRGGSRNQETQYF. CDR3 sequence (DNA): TGTGCCAGCAGCCGCGGGGGGTCGAGGAACCAAGAGACCCAGTACTTC.

This chain's CDR3 is CASRRLAGGSETQYF. The DNA of the CDR3 is TGTGCCAGCAGACGACTAGCGGGAGGATCAGAGACCCAGTACTTC. The V gene is TRBV6-1, the J gene TRBJ2-5; 13 bases map to TRBD2. Unmatched junction bases numbered 5, after V lost 6 bases and J lost 4 bases. This CDR3 is built from 15 residues. The V gene's germline CDR1 is MNHNS and CDR2 SASEGT.

V usage is TRBV12-5 and J usage is TRBJ2-7, with TRBD2 matching over 9 bases. Germline V gene data show CDR1 as LGHNT and CDR2 as FRNRAP. Trimming removed 5 bases from V and 7 bases from J; junction bases left unmatched: 3. The CDR3 contains 12 residues. The CDR3 sequence is CASGPGLAEQYF. The CDR3 DNA is TGTGCTAGTGGTCCCGGACTAGCGGAGCAGTACTTC.

In its sample, this clonotype was seen once. Germline and junction disagree at one end, which may indicate a read error. J is TRBJ2-1 and V is TRBV4-2; D gene unclear. The CDR3 extends over 13 amino acids. Germline V gene lookup returns CDR1 LGHNA and CDR2 YNFKEQ. The CDR3 DNA follows: TGTGCCAGCAGCCAAGACACAGCTAATGAGCGGTTCTTC. Its protein is CASSQDTANERFF.

This clonotype came up once. The V call is TRBV5-6, the J call TRBJ2-5; 12 nucleotides match TRBD2. The V gene end was trimmed by 1 base and the J gene end by 5 bases; junction bases not matched to a gene: 6. Germline V gene lookup returns CDR1 SGHDT and CDR2 YYEEEE. CDR3 length: 16 amino acids. The CDR3 loop reads CASSLFLAGGRETQYF. For the CDR3, the DNA is TGTGCCAGCAGCTTGTTTCTAGCGGGAGGGAGGGAGACCCAGTACTTC.

This clonotype showed up just a few times. The rearrangement links TRBV10-3 to TRBJ2-1; 9 nucleotides line up with TRBD1. J lost 5 bases, V lost 4 bases, and 12 bases had no gene match. The CDR3 spans 17 residues. The germline CDR1 and CDR2 sequences are ENHRY and SYGVKD. The CDR3 sequence is CAISVQDRGSIHNEQFF. CDR3 coding DNA: TGTGCCATCAGTGTGCAAGACAGGGGGTCAATTCACAATGAGCAGTTCTTC.

Comment on this clonotype: This sequence may be a read error, since a much larger clone differs from it by one base. This CDR3 reads CSARGLAPVVDTQYF. The CDR3 DNA is TGCAGTGCTAGGGGACTAGCTCCAGTAGTGGATACGCAGTATTTT. The genes are TRBV20-1 and TRBJ2-3; TRBD2 matches 9 bases. In germline, CDR1 is DFQATT, CDR2 SNEGSKA (reference sequence). Trimming took 3 bases from V and 6 from J; bases not matched to a gene: 10. The CDR3 runs 15 residues.

The chain has TRBV7-9 and TRBJ2-1, with D hard to call. The V gene's germline CDR1 is SEHNR and CDR2 FQNEAQ (reference sequence). The CDR3 extends over 14 amino acids. V was trimmed by 2 bases and J by 3 bases, leaving 8 bases between them. The CDR3 DNA follows: TGTGCCAGCAGCTTACAGGTTTTCTACAATGAGCAGTTCTTC. Translation: CASSLQVFYNEQFF.

CDR3 sequence: CASSQEPGQGSYEQYF. CDR3 nucleotide sequence: TGTGCCAGCAGCCAAGAACCGGGACAGGGGTCCTACGAGCAGTACTTC. The chain employs TRBV14 and TRBJ2-7; 10 nucleotides align to TRBD1. Trimming removed 0 bases from V and 1 base from J; junction bases left unmatched: 3. CDR3 length equals 16 residues. Germline assignment: CDR1 SGHDN and CDR2 FVKESK.

The rearrangement uses TRBV29-1 and TRBJ2-1, with no clear D. With 7 bases removed from V and 8 bases from J, the gap between germline ends came to 12 bases. The germline gives CDR1 SQVTM, CDR2 ANQGSEA. The CDR3 spans 11 residues. CDR3 sequence: CSARPNDEQFF. The CDR3 nucleotides read TGCAGCGCTAGGCCGAACGATGAGCAGTTCTTC.